The 14 T cell receptor beta chains in this list originate from one sample, sequenced in a study of CD8 T cells in ankylosing spondylitis. In TCRdb, the 5' RACE reads were re-called with MiXCR into one record per CDR3 protein. The table shows approximately 150,000 distinct CDR3 sequences, with roughly 31% occurring only once. Specimen: synovial fluid, either unsorted or a sorted T cell fraction (not recorded which). Source of these receptors: a male donor with ankylosing spondylitis.

This clonotype has ten or more counts. This chain uses TRBV2 with TRBJ2-1, with 11 nucleotides matching TRBD2. With 7 bases clipped from V and 2 bases from J, the junction kept 7 bases outside the gene matches. CDR1 is SNHLY and CDR2 is FYNNEI in the germline V gene. This CDR3 has 16 residues. This CDR3 reads CASTSLAGGTYNEQFF. In nucleotides, the CDR3 is TGTGCCAGCACCTCCCTAGCGGGGGGCACCTACAATGAGCAGTTCTTC.

V and J are TRBV6-2 or TRBV6-3 and TRBJ1-5, with a tentative D call TRBD1 (6 bases). CDR3 length equals 14 residues. Germline V CDR1 and CDR2: MNHEY, SVGEGT. Trimming removed 11 bases from V and 4 bases from J, with 18 bases in between. CDR3 in amino acids: CAAGTQGGNQPQHF. In DNA, the CDR3 is TGTGCCGCGGGCACACAGGGAGGTAATCAGCCCCAGCATTTT.

This clonotype was recorded a few times. This sequence joins TRBV10-3 and TRBJ1-2; 7 bases are shared with TRBD1. The CDR3 is 14 residues long. V lost 5 bases to trimming and J lost 2 bases; unmatched junction nucleotides: 5. Looked up from germline, CDR1 is ENHRY and CDR2 is SYGVKD. The DNA for the CDR3 is TGTGCCATCAGTCAGCAGGGGGTCAACTATGGCTACACCTTC. It specifies CAISQQGVNYGYTF.

V is TRBV28 and J is TRBJ2-7, with TRBD2 matching 8 bases. This CDR3 has 14 residues. CDR1 MDHEN and CDR2 SYDVKM come from the germline V gene. V shed 3 bases, J shed 4 bases, and the junction held 5 bases outside the gene matches. CDR3 nucleotides: TGTGCCAGCAGTTTCCCGGGAGGGCGGTACGAGCAGTACTTC. This sequence encodes CASSFPGGRYEQYF. Filled out from reference TRBV28 and TRBJ2-7, the complete variable domain reads DVKVTQSSRYLVKRTGEKVFLECVQDMDHENMFWYRQDPGLGLRLIYFSYDVKMKEKGDIPEGYSVSREKKERFSLILESASTNQTSMYLCASSFPGGRYEQYFGPGTRLTVT.

This clonotype was detected a few times. This chain links TRBV28 with TRBJ1-3; D gene unclear. The V gene's germline CDR1 is MDHEN and CDR2 SYDVKM. The CDR3 contains 11 residues. Trimming removed 2 bases at V and 7 bases at J, with 3 bases between. CDR3: CASSLGNTIYF. The CDR3 DNA reads TGTGCCAGCAGTTTAGGTAACACCATATATTTT. The full variable domain, its missing parts supplied by reference TRBV28 and TRBJ1-3, is DVKVTQSSRYLVKRTGEKVFLECVQDMDHENMFWYRQDPGLGLRLIYFSYDVKMKEKGDIPEGYSVSREKKERFSLILESASTNQTSMYLCASSLGNTIYFGEGSWLTVV.

This clonotype has a handful of counts. The chain uses TRBV10-3 and TRBJ1-1, with a weak D call TRBD1 (6 bases). The V and J ends lost 10 bases and 1 base respectively, with 10 bases between them. The CDR3 length is 12 residues. Per the germline V gene, CDR1 is ENHRY and CDR2 is SYGVKD. CDR3 in amino acids: CATQTGNTEAFF. The CDR3 nucleotides read TGTGCCACCCAGACAGGGAACACTGAAGCTTTCTTT.

This clonotype was counted between two and nine times. The rearrangement links TRBV15 to TRBJ1-2; no clear D. The CDR3 has 13 amino acids. CDR1 LNHNV and CDR2 YYDKDF come from the germline V gene (reference sequence). With 1 base removed from V and 8 bases from J, the gap between germline ends came to 11 bases. The CDR3 loop is CATSRVSSGGYTF. CDR3 bases: TGTGCCACCAGCAGAGTAAGCAGCGGAGGCTACACCTTC. Full variable domain (outside the CDR3, taken from reference TRBV15 and TRBJ1-2): DAMVIQNPRYQVTQFGKPVTLSCSQTLNHNVMYWYQQKSSQAPKLLFHYYDKDFNNEADTPDNFQSRRPNTSFCFLDIRSPGLGDTAMYLCATSRVSSGGYTFGSGTRLTVV.

This clonotype has more than one count but fewer than ten. The CDR3 loop reads CSASPPYNPNEQFF. The CDR3 DNA reads TGCAGTGCTAGTCCCCCCTACAATCCCAATGAGCAGTTCTTC. V gene TRBV20-1 combines with J gene TRBJ2-1; D remains ambiguous. The V end was cut by 3 bases, the J end by 6 bases, with 15 bases between. In germline, CDR1 is DFQATT, CDR2 SNEGSKA (reference sequence). This CDR3 has 14 residues.

The J gene is TRBJ1-6, the V gene TRBV11-2; D is perhaps TRBD1 (6 bases). Per the germline V gene, CDR1 is SGHAT and CDR2 is FQNNGV. Trimming left V 5 bases short and J 14 bases short, with 13 bases between. The CDR3 runs 12 residues. The CDR3 nucleotides are TGTGCCAGCAGCCAACAGGGAGGGGCCCTCCACTTT. This translates into CASSQQGGALHF.

V and J are TRBV6-2 or TRBV6-3 and TRBJ2-2; 10 bases are a match to TRBD2. This CDR3 spans 20 amino acids. Germline CDR1 and CDR2: MNHEY and SVGEGT. The J segment lost 5 bases and the V segment lost 2 bases, leaving 17 bases of the junction unmatched. The CDR3 DNA reads as TGTGCCAGCAGTTACACCTACCCGGTGATAGCGGGAGGCATTACCGGGGAGCTGTTTTTT. Translation: CASSYTYPVIAGGITGELFF.

This clonotype was seen only a few times. This sequence joins TRBV2 and TRBJ2-2, with 11 bases lining up with TRBD2. V lost 6 bases and J lost 8; bases outside the gene matches: 5. The CDR3 extends over 14 amino acids. Germline CDR1 SNHLY, CDR2 FYNNEI. CDR3 amino acids: CASRLTSGSGELFF. DNA of the CDR3: TGTGCCAGCAGGCTAACTAGCGGGAGTGGGGAGCTGTTTTTT.

The sample holds a few counts of this clonotype. The chain is built from TRBV6-1 and TRBJ1-2, with a weak D call TRBD1 (5 bases). Per germline, CDR1 MNHNS and CDR2 SASEGT. Trimming took 10 bases from V and 7 from J, leaving 16 bases between them. This CDR3 spans 12 amino acids. CDR3 in amino acids: CAMGPRDSGYTF. DNA for the CDR3: TGTGCCATGGGGCCCAGGGACTCTGGCTACACCTTC.

The rearrangement joins TRBV5-5 to TRBJ2-3; tentatively, D is TRBD1 or TRBD2 (6 bases each). The CDR3 sequence is 16 residues long. V lost 4 bases, J lost 5 bases, and 20 bases lay in between. CDR1 SGHKS and CDR2 YYEKEE come from the germline V gene (reference sequence). The CDR3 coding sequence is TGTGCCAGCAGCCCAGACAGGCAGCGGGCTGGAGATACGCAGTATTTT. Translated, it gives CASSPDRQRAGDTQYF.

This clonotype was recorded only once. The rearrangement uses TRBV7-2 and TRBJ1-5; D is possibly TRBD1 (5 bases). This CDR3 has 14 residues. In germline, CDR1 is SGHTA, CDR2 FQGNSA. V gave up 4 bases and J gave up 3 bases, with 10 bases separating them. The CDR3 protein is CASSYLGPNQPQHF. For the CDR3, the DNA is TGTGCCAGCAGCTATTTGGGACCCAATCAGCCCCAGCATTTT.